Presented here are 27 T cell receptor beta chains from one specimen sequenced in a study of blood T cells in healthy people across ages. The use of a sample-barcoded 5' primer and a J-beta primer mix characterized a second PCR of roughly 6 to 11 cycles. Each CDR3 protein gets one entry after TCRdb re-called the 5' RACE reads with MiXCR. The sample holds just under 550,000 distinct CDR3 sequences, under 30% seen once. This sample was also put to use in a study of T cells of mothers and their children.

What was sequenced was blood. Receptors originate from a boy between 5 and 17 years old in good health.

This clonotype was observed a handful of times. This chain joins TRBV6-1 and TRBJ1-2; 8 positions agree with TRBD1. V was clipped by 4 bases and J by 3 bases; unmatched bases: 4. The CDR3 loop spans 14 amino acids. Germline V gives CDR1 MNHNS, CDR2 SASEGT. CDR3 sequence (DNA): TGTGCCAGCAGTGTTCAGGGGGCATACTATGGCTACACCTTC. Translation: CASSVQGAYYGYTF.

The CDR3 here is CSVETGQTYEQYF. The DNA for the CDR3 is TGCAGCGTTGAAACGGGACAGACCTACGAGCAGTACTTC. The chain joins TRBV29-1 to TRBJ2-7; 7 bases agree with TRBD1. V was clipped by 2 bases and J by 2 bases; unmatched bases: 3. Germline V gives CDR1 SQVTM, CDR2 ANQGSEA. CDR3 length: 13 amino acids.

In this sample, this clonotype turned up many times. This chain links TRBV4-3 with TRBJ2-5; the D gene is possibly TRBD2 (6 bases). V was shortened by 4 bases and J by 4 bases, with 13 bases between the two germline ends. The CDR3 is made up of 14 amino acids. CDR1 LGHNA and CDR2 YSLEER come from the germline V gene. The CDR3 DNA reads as TGCGCCAGCAGCCCGACCCCCGGGAGAGAGACCCAGTACTTC. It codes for CASSPTPGRETQYF.

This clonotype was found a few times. As DNA, the CDR3 is TGTGCCATCAGTGATACCGGGGGGGTCTACGAGCAGTACTTC. It yields the protein CAISDTGGVYEQYF. The gene calls are TRBV10-3 and TRBJ2-7; TRBD2 matches 8 bases. This CDR3 has 14 amino acids. Unmatched junction bases numbered 4, after V lost 3 bases and J lost 3 bases. From germline, CDR1 is ENHRY and CDR2 SYGVKD.

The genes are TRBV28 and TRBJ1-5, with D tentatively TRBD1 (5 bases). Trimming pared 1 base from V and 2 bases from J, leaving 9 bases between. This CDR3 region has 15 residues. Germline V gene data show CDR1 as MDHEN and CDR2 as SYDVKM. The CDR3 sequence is CASSLSGLGNQPQHF. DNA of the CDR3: TGTGCCAGCAGTTTATCAGGGTTGGGCAATCAGCCCCAGCATTTT. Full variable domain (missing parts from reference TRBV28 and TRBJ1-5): DVKVTQSSRYLVKRTGEKVFLECVQDMDHENMFWYRQDPGLGLRLIYFSYDVKMKEKGDIPEGYSVSREKKERFSLILESASTNQTSMYLCASSLSGLGNQPQHFGDGTRLSIL.

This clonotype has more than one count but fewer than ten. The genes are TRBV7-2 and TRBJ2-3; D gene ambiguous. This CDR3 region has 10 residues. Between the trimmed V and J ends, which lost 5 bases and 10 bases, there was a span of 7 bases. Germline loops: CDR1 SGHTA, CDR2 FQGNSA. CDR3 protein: CASSQSAQYF. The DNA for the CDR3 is TGTGCCAGCAGCCAATCTGCGCAGTATTTT. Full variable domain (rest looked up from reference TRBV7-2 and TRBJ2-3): GAGVSQSPSNKVTEKGKDVELRCDPISGHTALYWYRQSLGQGLEFLIYFQGNSAPDKSGLPSDRFSAERTGGSVSTLTIQRTQQEDSAVYLCASSQSAQYFGPGTRLTVL.

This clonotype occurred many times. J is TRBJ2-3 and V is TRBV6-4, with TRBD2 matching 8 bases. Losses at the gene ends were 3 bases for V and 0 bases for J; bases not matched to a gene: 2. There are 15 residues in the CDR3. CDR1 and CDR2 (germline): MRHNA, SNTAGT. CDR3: CASSEIAGSTDTQYF. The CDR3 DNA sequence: TGTGCCAGCAGTGAAATAGCGGGGAGCACAGATACGCAGTATTTT.

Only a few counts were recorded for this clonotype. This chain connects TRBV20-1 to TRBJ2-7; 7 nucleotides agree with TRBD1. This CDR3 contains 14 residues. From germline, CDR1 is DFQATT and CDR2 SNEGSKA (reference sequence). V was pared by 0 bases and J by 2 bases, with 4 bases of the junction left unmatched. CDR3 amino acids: CSARDMDRPYEQYF. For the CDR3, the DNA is TGCAGTGCTAGAGATATGGACAGGCCCTACGAGCAGTACTTC.

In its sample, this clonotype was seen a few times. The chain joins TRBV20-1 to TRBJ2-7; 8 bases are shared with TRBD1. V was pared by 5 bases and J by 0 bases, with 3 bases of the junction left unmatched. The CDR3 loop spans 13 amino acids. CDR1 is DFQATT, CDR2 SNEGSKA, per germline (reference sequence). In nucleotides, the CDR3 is TGCAGTGCTGCGACAGGGGCCTCCTACGAGCAGTACTTC. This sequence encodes CSAATGASYEQYF.

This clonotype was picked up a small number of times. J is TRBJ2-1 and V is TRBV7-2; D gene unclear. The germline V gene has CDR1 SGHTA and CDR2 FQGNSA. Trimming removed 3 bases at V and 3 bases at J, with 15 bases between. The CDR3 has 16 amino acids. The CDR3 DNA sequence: TGTGCCAGCAGCTTGGGTGCGTTGAAATACTACAATGAGCAGTTCTTC. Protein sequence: CASSLGALKYYNEQFF.

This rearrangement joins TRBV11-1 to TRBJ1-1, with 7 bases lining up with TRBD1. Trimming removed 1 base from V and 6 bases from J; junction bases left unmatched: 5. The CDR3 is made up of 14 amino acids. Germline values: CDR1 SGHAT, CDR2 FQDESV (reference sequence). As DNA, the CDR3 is TGTGCCAGCAGCTTAGAGGGACAGATCGCTGAAGCTTTCTTT. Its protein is CASSLEGQIAEAFF. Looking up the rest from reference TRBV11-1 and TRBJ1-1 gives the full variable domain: EAEVAQSPRYKITEKSQAVAFWCDPISGHATLYWYRQILGQGPELLVQFQDESVVDDSQLPKDRFSAERLKGVDSTLKIQPAELGDSAMYLCASSLEGQIAEAFFGQGTRLTVV.

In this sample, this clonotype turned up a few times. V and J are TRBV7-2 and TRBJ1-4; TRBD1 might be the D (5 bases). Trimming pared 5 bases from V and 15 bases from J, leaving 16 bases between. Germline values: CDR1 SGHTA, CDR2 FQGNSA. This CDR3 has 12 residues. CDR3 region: CASSVTPGALFF. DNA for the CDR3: TGTGCCAGCAGCGTTACTCCCGGGGCATTGTTTTTT.

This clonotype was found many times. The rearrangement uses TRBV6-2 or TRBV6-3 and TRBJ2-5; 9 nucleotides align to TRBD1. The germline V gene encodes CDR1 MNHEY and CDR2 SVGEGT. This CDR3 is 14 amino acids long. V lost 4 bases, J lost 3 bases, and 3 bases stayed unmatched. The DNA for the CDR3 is TGTGCCAGCAGTTGGGACAGGGTGGAAGAGACCCAGTACTTC. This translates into CASSWDRVEETQYF.

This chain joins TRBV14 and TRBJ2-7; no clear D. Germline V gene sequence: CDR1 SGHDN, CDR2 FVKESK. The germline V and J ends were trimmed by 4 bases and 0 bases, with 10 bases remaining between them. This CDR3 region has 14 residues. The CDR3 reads CASSPRTYSYEQYF. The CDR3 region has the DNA TGTGCCAGCAGCCCTCGGACCTACTCCTACGAGCAGTACTTC.

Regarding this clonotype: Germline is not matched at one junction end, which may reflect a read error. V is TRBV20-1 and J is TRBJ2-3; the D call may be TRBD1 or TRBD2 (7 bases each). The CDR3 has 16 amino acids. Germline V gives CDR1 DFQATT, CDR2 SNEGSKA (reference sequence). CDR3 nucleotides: TGCAGTGCTAGAGATCCGGCTTCAGGGGGGGGGGATATGCAGTATTTT. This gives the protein CSARDPASGGGDMQYF.

The DNA for the CDR3 is TGTGCCAGCATCCCTTTCGGGGGGCCGCAGGATACGCAGTATTTT. The encoded protein is CASIPFGGPQDTQYF. The V and J genes are TRBV6-2 or TRBV6-3 and TRBJ2-3, with D tentatively TRBD2 (7 bases). The CDR3 loop spans 15 amino acids. The ends were cut back, 7 bases at V and 6 bases at J, with 20 bases in the middle. Germline CDR1 reads MNHEY; CDR2 reads SVGEGT.

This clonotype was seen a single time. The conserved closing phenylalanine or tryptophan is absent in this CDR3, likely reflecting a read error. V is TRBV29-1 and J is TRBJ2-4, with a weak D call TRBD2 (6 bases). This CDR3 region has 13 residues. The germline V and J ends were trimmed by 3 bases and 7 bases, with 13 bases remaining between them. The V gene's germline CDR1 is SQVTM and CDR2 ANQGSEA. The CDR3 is CSVEWGDGNIQYL. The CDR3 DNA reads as TGCAGCGTTGAGTGGGGGGATGGGAACATTCAGTACCTC.

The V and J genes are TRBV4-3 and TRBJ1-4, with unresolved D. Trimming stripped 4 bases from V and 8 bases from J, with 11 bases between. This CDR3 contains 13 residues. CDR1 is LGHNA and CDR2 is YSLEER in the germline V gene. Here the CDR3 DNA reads TGCGCCAGCAGCCGAAGCCGTGGAGAAAAACTGTTTTTT. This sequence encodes CASSRSRGEKLFF.

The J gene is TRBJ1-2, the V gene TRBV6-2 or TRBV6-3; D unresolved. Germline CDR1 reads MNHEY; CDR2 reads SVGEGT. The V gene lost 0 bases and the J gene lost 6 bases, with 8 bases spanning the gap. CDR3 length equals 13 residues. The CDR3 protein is CASSYSRLDGYTF. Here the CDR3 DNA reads TGTGCCAGCAGTTACTCTCGCCTAGATGGCTACACCTTC.

Written as DNA, the CDR3 is TGTGCCAGCAGTTACGGGCTAGCTGGGGCCAACGTCCTGACTTTC. Its translation is CASSYGLAGANVLTF. V is TRBV6-2 or TRBV6-3 and J is TRBJ2-6; no clear D. The length of the CDR3 is 15 residues. Trimming removed 2 bases at V and 2 bases at J, with 7 bases between. Germline assignment: CDR1 MNHEY and CDR2 SVGEGT.

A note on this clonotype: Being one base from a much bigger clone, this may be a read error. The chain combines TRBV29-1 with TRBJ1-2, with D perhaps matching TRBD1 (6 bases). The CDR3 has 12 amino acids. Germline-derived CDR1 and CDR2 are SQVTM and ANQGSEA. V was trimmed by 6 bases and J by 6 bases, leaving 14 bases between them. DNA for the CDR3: TGCAGCGTGGCCAGGACAGACCATGGCTACACCTTC. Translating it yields CSVARTDHGYTF.

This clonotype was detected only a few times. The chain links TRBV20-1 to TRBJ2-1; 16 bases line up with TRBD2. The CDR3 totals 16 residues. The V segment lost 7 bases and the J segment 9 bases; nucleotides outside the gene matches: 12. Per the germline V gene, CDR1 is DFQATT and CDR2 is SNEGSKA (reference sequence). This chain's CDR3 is CSETGTSGRARGEQFF. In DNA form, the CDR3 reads TGCAGTGAAACGGGGACTAGCGGGAGGGCCAGAGGTGAGCAGTTCTTC.

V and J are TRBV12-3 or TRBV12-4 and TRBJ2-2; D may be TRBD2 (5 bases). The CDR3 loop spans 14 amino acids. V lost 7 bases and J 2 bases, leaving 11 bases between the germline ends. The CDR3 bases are TGTGCCAGCACCCGGACTGGAAACACCGGGGAGCTGTTTTTT. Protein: CASTRTGNTGELFF.

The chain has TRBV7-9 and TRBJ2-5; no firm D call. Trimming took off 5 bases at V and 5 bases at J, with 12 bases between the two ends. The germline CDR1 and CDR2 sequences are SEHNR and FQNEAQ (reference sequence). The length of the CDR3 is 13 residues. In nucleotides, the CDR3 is TGTGCCAGCAGCGGGGTGGCCTGGGAGACCCAGTACTTC. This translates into CASSGVAWETQYF.

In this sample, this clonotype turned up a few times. The DNA of the CDR3 is TGCGCCAGCAGCCCGAGGGGGACCCCTAGGGAGCAGTTCTTC. This translates into CASSPRGTPREQFF. The J gene is TRBJ2-1, the V gene TRBV5-1; D is possibly TRBD1 (6 bases). CDR1 SGHRS and CDR2 YFSETQ come from the germline V gene. The CDR3 spans 14 residues. Trimming took 4 bases from V and 10 from J, leaving 18 bases between them.

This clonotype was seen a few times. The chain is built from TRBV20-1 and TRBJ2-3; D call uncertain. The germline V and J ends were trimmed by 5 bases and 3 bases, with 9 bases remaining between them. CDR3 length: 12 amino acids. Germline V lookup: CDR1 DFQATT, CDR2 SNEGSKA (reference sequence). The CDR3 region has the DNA TGCAGTGCTCGGACGGCTACAGATACGCAGTATTTT. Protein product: CSARTATDTQYF.

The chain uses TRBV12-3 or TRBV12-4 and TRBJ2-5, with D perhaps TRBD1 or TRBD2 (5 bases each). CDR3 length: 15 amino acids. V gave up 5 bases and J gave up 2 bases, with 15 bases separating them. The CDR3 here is CASSLRDEGQETQYF. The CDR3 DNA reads TGTGCCAGCAGTCTCCGGGACGAGGGTCAAGAGACCCAGTACTTC.